This TCR beta chain originates from a study of T-cell reconstitution after alpha-beta-depleted transplantation in children. With 3 bases clipped from V and 4 bases from J, the junction kept 7 bases outside the gene matches. The CDR3 is 16 residues long. This clonotype was seen at least ten times. Unique molecular identifiers were built into the TCRbeta library. Each CDR3 protein gets one entry after TCRdb re-called the PCR reads with MiXCR. The repertoire holds almost 20,000 distinct CDR3 sequences, with roughly 13% as singletons. The material was PBMCs, mostly from graft donor cells, obtained 60 days after TCRalphabeta/CD19-depleted stem cell transplant. The chain recombines TRBV12-3 or TRBV12-4 with TRBJ1-5; 9 nucleotides line up with TRBD1. This clonotype was obtained from a female patient aged 2-10 years who had a stem cell transplant for congenital amegakaryocytic thrombocytopenia, so the T cells may come from the graft donor. The CDR3 DNA reads as TGTGCCAGCAGTTTGGGCCAGGGGACAGGGAATCAGCCCCAGCATTTT. Translated, it gives CASSLGQGTGNQPQHF.